A single sample gave rise to the 9 T cell receptor beta chains below, sequenced in a study of T cell responses to AZD1222 COVID-19 vaccine. Profiling relied on immunoSEQ multiplex PCR, and the TCRdb table lists in-frame clones only, not all of them. The table lists about 140,000 clones, 90% to 95% of them singletons, with 1% to 1.5% in the top ten. Sequences were derived from peripheral blood, sampled 28 days after the second AZD1222 dose. All receptors come from an adult who received the AZD1222 COVID-19 vaccine.

This chain uses TRBV11-2 with TRBJ1-1; no reliable D call. Germline CDR1 reads SGHAT; CDR2 reads FQNNGV. Trimming removed 7 bases at V and 1 base at J, with 4 bases between. The CDR3 loop spans 11 amino acids. The CDR3 nucleotides are TGTGCCAGCACCGAGAACACTGAAGCTTTCTTT. Translated: CASTENTEAFF.

The V gene is TRBV5-1, the J gene TRBJ1-4; perhaps TRBD1 as D (6 bases). CDR1 and CDR2 from the germline V gene are SGHRS and YFSETQ. CDR3 length equals 15 residues. The V end was cut by 4 bases, the J end by 7 bases, with 17 bases between. As DNA, the CDR3 is TGCGCCAGCAGCCCGGAGAAGGGGGTGGGTGAAAAACTGTTTTTT. As protein: CASSPEKGVGEKLFF. Together with reference TRBV5-1 and TRBJ1-4, the CDR3 gives the full variable domain: KAGVTQTPRYLIKTRGQQVTLSCSPISGHRSVSWYQQTPGQGLQFLFEYFSETQRNKGNFPGRFSGRQFSNSRSEMNVSTLELGDSALYLCASSPEKGVGEKLFFGSGTQLSVL.

This clone was picked up one time. The chain combines TRBV7-9 with TRBJ2-1, with 9 nucleotides matching TRBD2. This CDR3 spans 15 amino acids. The junction had 10 bases not matched to a gene; V was cut back by 4 bases and J by 9 bases. The germline V gene encodes CDR1 SEHNR and CDR2 FQNEAQ (reference sequence). In nucleotides, the CDR3 is TGTGCCAGCAGCTCCGGACTAGCGAACTCGGGTGAGCAGTTCTTC. It specifies CASSSGLANSGEQFF. Looking up the rest from reference TRBV7-9 and TRBJ2-1 gives the full variable domain: DTGVSQNPRHKITKRGQNVTFRCDPISEHNRLYWYRQTLGQGPEFLTYFQNEAQLEKSRLLSDRFSAERPKGSFSTLEIQRTEQGDSAMYLCASSSGLANSGEQFFGPGTRLTVL.

About this clone: This sample includes further DNA sequences coding for the same CDR3. V usage is TRBV11-2 and J usage is TRBJ2-7; TRBD2 is a possible D gene (6 bases). CDR1 is SGHAT, CDR2 FQNNGV, per germline. The CDR3 totals 15 residues. V gave up 1 base and J gave up 1 base, with 11 bases separating them. Here the CDR3 DNA reads TGTGCCAGCAGCTTAGGTAGCGGTTCATCCTACGAGCAGTACTTC. Amino acid sequence: CASSLGSGSSYEQYF.

The genes are TRBV7-3 and TRBJ2-1, with a tentative D call TRBD2 (5 bases). V was shortened by 2 bases and J by 7 bases, with 21 bases between the two germline ends. Germline CDR1 reads SGHTA; CDR2 reads FQGTGA. The CDR3 consists of 17 residues. The CDR3 DNA reads TGTGCCAGCAGCTTACTGTCGGAGGACCCACGTTGGAATGAGCAGTTCTTC. Its translation: CASSLLSEDPRWNEQFF.

This chain joins TRBV6-6 and TRBJ1-1; D perhaps matches TRBD1 (6 bases). V lost 4 bases and J lost 7, with 10 bases in between. This CDR3 region has 12 residues. Germline assignment: CDR1 MNHNY and CDR2 SVGAGI (reference sequence). DNA for the CDR3: TGTGCCAGCAGTTCCCCACAGGGTGAAGCTTTCTTT. Its protein is CASSSPQGEAFF.

The rearrangement uses TRBV6-1 and TRBJ1-6, with D unresolved. The germline V gene has CDR1 MNHNS and CDR2 SASEGT. Trimming removed 0 bases at V and 9 bases at J, with 6 bases between. This CDR3 has 13 amino acids. The DNA of the CDR3 is TGTGCCAGCAGTGAAGCTCAAGGTTCACCCCTCCACTTT. This codes for CASSEAQGSPLHF.

The V gene is TRBV7-9, the J gene TRBJ1-3, with 7 bases aligning to TRBD1. V lost 5 bases, J lost 4 bases, and 8 bases stayed unmatched. This CDR3 has 15 residues. CDR1 is SEHNR and CDR2 is FQNEAQ in the germline V gene (reference sequence). The DNA for the CDR3 is TGTGCCAGCAGCCTCGACAGGGTTGGAGGAAACACCATATATTTT. Amino acids: CASSLDRVGGNTIYF.

This clone was seen a few times. The same CDR3 arises from other DNA sequences in this sample as well. This chain joins TRBV6-1 and TRBJ1-5, with D perhaps matching TRBD1 (5 bases). CDR1 is MNHNS and CDR2 is SASEGT in the germline V gene. The CDR3 totals 12 residues. Trimming stripped 3 bases from V and 6 bases from J, with 6 bases between. For the CDR3, the DNA is TGTGCCAGCAGTGACAGGGTTCAGCCCCAGCATTTT. Protein: CASSDRVQPQHF.